This TCR beta chain was identified in a study of blood T cell repertoires in COVID-19. Here immunoSEQ multiplex PCR was the method, and the copy in TCRdb shows in-frame clones only, minus some. This table has approximately 270,000 clones, around 88% appearing once. This CDR3 has 15 residues. Looked up from germline, CDR1 is MNHEY and CDR2 is SVGAGI. The V and J ends lost 6 bases and 0 bases respectively, with 12 bases between them. This sequence originates from a woman under 40 with COVID-19, enrolled during active disease. V and J are TRBV6-5 and TRBJ1-3, with D possibly TRBD1 on 5 matching bases. Specimen: peripheral blood. The CDR3 spells CASRADRASGNTIYF. In DNA form, the CDR3 reads TGTGCCAGCAGGGCAGACAGAGCCTCTGGAAACACCATATATTTT.